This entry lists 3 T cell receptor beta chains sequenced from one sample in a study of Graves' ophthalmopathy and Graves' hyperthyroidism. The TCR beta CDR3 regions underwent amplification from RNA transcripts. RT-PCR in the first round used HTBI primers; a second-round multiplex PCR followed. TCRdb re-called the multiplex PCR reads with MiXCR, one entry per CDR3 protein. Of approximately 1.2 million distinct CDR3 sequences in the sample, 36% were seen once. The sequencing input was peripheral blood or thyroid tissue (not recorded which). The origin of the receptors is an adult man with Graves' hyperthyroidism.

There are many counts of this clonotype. CDR3 residues: CAISESQGRTEAFF. The DNA of the CDR3 is TGTGCCATCAGTGAGTCGCAGGGGCGCACTGAAGCTTTCTTT. The chain employs TRBV10-3 and TRBJ1-1; possibly TRBD1 for D (6 bases). Germline V gene lookup returns CDR1 ENHRY and CDR2 SYGVKD. Trimming took 0 bases from V and 4 from J, leaving 9 bases between them. The length of the CDR3 is 14 residues.

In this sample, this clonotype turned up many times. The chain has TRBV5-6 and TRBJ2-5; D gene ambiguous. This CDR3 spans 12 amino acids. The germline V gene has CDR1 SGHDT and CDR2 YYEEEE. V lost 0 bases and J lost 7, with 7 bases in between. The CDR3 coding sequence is TGTGCCAGCAGCTTGGAGGCTGGGACCCAGTACTTC. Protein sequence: CASSLEAGTQYF.

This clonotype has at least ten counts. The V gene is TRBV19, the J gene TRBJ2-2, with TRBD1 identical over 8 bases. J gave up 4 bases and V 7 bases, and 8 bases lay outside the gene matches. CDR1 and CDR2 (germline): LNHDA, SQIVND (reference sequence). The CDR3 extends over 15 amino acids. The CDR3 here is CASTTTGVGTGELFF. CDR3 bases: TGTGCCAGTACAACGACAGGGGTTGGCACCGGGGAGCTGTTTTTT.